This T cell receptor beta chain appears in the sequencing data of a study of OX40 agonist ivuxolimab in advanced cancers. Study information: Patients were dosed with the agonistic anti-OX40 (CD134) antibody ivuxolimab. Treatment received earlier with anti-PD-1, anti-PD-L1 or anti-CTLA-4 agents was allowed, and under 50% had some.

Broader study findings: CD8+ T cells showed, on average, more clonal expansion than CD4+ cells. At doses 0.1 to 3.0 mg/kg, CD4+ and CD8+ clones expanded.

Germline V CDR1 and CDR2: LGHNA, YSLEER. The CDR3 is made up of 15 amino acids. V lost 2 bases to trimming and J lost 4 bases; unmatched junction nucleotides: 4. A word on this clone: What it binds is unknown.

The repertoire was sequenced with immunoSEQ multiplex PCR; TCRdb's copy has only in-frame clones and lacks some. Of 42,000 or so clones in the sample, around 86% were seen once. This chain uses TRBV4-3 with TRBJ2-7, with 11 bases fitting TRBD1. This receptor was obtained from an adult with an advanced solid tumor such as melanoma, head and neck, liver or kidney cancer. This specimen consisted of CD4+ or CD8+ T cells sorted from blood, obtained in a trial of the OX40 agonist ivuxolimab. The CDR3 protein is CASSQTGTGGYEQYF. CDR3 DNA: TGCGCCAGCAGCCAAACCGGGACAGGGGGATACGAGCAGTACTTC.